These 26 T cell receptor beta chains share one sample of origin, sequenced in a study of blood T cells in healthy people across ages. It was with a sample-barcoded 5' primer and a J-beta primer mix that a second PCR of about 6 to 11 cycles was run. TCRdb called the 5' RACE reads again in MiXCR, with one record for every CDR3 protein. The data contain hundreds of thousands of distinct CDR3 sequences, 20% to 25% of them seen just once; the ten biggest clones take up about 3.6%. Sequenced sample: blood. The receptors stem from an older man in good health.

The rearrangement uses TRBV30 and TRBJ2-1; a possible D gene is TRBD2 (6 bases). Germline CDR1 is GTSNPN and CDR2 is SVGIG (reference sequence). V lost 3 bases and J 3 bases, leaving 9 bases between the germline ends. The CDR3 totals 13 residues. The CDR3 nucleotides are TGTGCCTGGAGGCGGGATCTCTACAATGAGCAGTTCTTC. Its protein product is CAWRRDLYNEQFF.

This clonotype has more than one count but fewer than ten. The chain links TRBV7-2 to TRBJ1-6, with D unclear. The ends were cut back, 3 bases at V and 7 bases at J, with 10 bases in the middle. This CDR3 contains 14 residues. Germline V gene data show CDR1 as SGHTA and CDR2 as FQGNSA. DNA of the CDR3: TGTGCCAGCAGCTTTGGCAGGAGGAATTCACCCCTCCACTTT. Encoded protein: CASSFGRRNSPLHF.

In this sample, this clonotype turned up a few times. The rearrangement links TRBV7-2 to TRBJ2-1, with D tentatively TRBD2 (7 bases). V dropped 1 base and J dropped 9 bases, with 19 bases sitting between them. The CDR3 contains 16 residues. Germline V gene data show CDR1 as SGHTA and CDR2 as FQGNSA. Here the CDR3 DNA reads TGTGCCAGCAGCTTAGAGGGGGGGGAAGGGCAGGGTGAGCAGTTCTTC. Its protein product is CASSLEGGEGQGEQFF.

This clonotype has just a few counts. The rearrangement links TRBV7-9 to TRBJ2-7; 13 positions agree with TRBD2. The CDR3 is made up of 15 amino acids. The germline gives CDR1 SEHNR, CDR2 FQNEAQ (reference sequence). V trimming: 0 bases; J trimming: 6 bases; junction bases outside the gene matches: 2. The CDR3 is CASSLAGTSGAEQYF. In DNA form, the CDR3 reads TGTGCCAGCAGCTTAGCAGGGACTAGCGGGGCCGAGCAGTACTTC.

The sample holds a few counts of this clonotype. V usage is TRBV5-1 and J usage is TRBJ2-1; 8 positions agree with TRBD1. Germline trimming cut 5 bases from V and 5 bases from J; bases unmatched to any gene: 9. Per the germline V gene, CDR1 is SGHRS and CDR2 is YFSETQ. This CDR3 comprises 15 residues. The CDR3 nucleotides read TGCGCCAGCAGACCGGGACAGGAGGGGAACAATGAGCAGTTCTTC. Residues: CASRPGQEGNNEQFF.

This clonotype was counted between two and nine times. A read error may account for a junction end that differs from germline. V gene TRBV5-1 combines with J gene TRBJ2-5; TRBD2 matches at 7 bases. The CDR3 extends over 13 amino acids. Germline V gene data show CDR1 as SGHRS and CDR2 as YFSETQ. CDR3 protein: CVSRRLAAETQYF. The CDR3 nucleotides are TGCGTCAGCAGAAGACTAGCAGCAGAGACCCAGTACTTC.

A few counts support this clonotype. The V and J genes are TRBV3-1 and TRBJ2-7, with 8 bases identical to TRBD1. After removal of 6 bases from V and 2 bases from J, the junction contained 9 bases not matched to a gene. CDR3 size: 15 residues. The germline CDR1 and CDR2 sequences are LGHDT and YNNKEL (reference sequence). In nucleotides, the CDR3 is TGTGCCAGCAGTCTTACAGGGGGACCAACCTACGAGCAGTACTTC. This gives the protein CASSLTGGPTYEQYF.

The chain couples TRBV20-1 to TRBJ2-1; D possibly uses TRBD1 or TRBD2 (5 bases each). Germline lookup yields CDR1 DFQATT and CDR2 SNEGSKA (reference sequence). The CDR3 is 16 residues long. V lost 0 bases, J lost 1 base, and 13 bases lay in between. As DNA, the CDR3 is TGCAGTGCTAGAGATCGTGGGGGTGGGTCCTACAATGAGCAGTTCTTC. Amino acids: CSARDRGGGSYNEQFF.

The rearrangement links TRBV7-2 to TRBJ2-7; 7 nucleotides agree with TRBD2. The CDR3 consists of 15 residues. The V and J ends lost 5 bases and 1 base, in that order; junction bases with no gene match: 8. Germline V gene lookup returns CDR1 SGHTA and CDR2 FQGNSA. The CDR3 bases are TGTGCCAGCAGCCAGATAGCGGGCCTATCCTACGAGCAGTACTTC. Translating gives CASSQIAGLSYEQYF. The variable domain in full, completed from reference TRBV7-2 and TRBJ2-7, reads GAGVSQSPSNKVTEKGKDVELRCDPISGHTALYWYRQSLGQGLEFLIYFQGNSAPDKSGLPSDRFSAERTGGSVSTLTIQRTQQEDSAVYLCASSQIAGLSYEQYFGPGTRLTVT.

The chain is built from TRBV20-1 and TRBJ2-7; 11 bases match TRBD2. The J call is in doubt because the DNA end fits TRBJ2-1 better. The CDR3 runs to 15 residues. Germline V gives CDR1 DFQATT, CDR2 SNEGSKA (reference sequence). The CDR3 DNA sequence: TGCAGTGCTAGAGTGGGGACTAGCGGATACAATGAGCAGTTCTTC. Residues: CSARVGTSGYNEQFF.

This CDR3 is CASSQPGGSSYNEQFF. The CDR3 coding sequence is TGTGCCAGCAGCCAACCAGGGGGCAGCTCCTACAATGAGCAGTTCTTC. The chain employs TRBV2 and TRBJ2-1; 8 positions match TRBD1. CDR1 and CDR2 from the germline V gene are SNHLY and FYNNEI. This CDR3 spans 16 amino acids. V lost 6 bases and J lost 0; bases outside the gene matches: 7.

V is TRBV20-1 and J is TRBJ2-7, with D perhaps matching TRBD1 or TRBD2 (5 bases each). Trimming stripped 5 bases from V and 6 bases from J, with 11 bases between. This CDR3 is 11 amino acids long. Germline-derived CDR1 and CDR2 are DFQATT and SNEGSKA (reference sequence). CDR3 bases: TGCAGTGCTGCACTAGGGGTCGAGCAGTACTTC. It codes for CSAALGVEQYF.

The chain is built from TRBV27 and TRBJ2-5; 14 bases are shared with TRBD2. Germline CDR1 MNHEY, CDR2 SMNVEV (reference sequence). This CDR3 is built from 15 residues. J was trimmed by 5 bases and V by 4 bases; bases with no gene match: 3. The CDR3 coding sequence is TGTGCCAGCAGTTGGGGGACTAGCGGGAGTGAGACCCAGTACTTC. This codes for CASSWGTSGSETQYF.

The chain's CDR3 is CASSYRQAGDYEQYF. CDR3 bases: TGTGCCAGCAGTTACCGACAGGCCGGGGACTACGAGCAGTACTTC. The gene calls are TRBV6-2 or TRBV6-3 and TRBJ2-5; weak D call: TRBD1 (6 bases). The closer fit of TRBJ2-7 to the DNA end suggests the J call may be wrong. There are 15 residues in the CDR3. CDR1 and CDR2 from the germline V gene are MNHEY and SVGEGT.

A word on this clonotype: Since the CDR3 does not end with the conserved phenylalanine or tryptophan, this likely comes from a read error. The J gene is TRBJ1-5, the V gene TRBV29-1; 10 bases agree with TRBD1. CDR3 length: 14 amino acids. V lost 6 bases to trimming and J lost 2 bases; unmatched junction nucleotides: 4. From germline, CDR1 is SQVTM and CDR2 ANQGSEA. The CDR3 DNA follows: TGCAGCGTCCTGACAGGGGGCGGCAATCAGCCCCAGCATCTT. This translates into CSVLTGGGNQPQHL.

This clonotype was found a few times. The chain combines TRBV3-1 with TRBJ2-5; possibly TRBD2 for D (5 bases). The germline V and J ends were trimmed by 0 bases and 5 bases, with 16 bases remaining between them. Germline V gives CDR1 LGHDT, CDR2 YNNKEL (reference sequence). CDR3 length equals 16 residues. The CDR3: CASSQEGSPEEETQYF. The CDR3 DNA follows: TGTGCCAGCAGCCAAGAAGGAAGCCCGGAGGAGGAGACCCAGTACTTC.

This clonotype was counted ten times or more. This chain joins TRBV5-1 and TRBJ2-3; 7 bases are shared with TRBD1. V shed 3 bases, J shed 5 bases, and the junction held 6 bases outside the gene matches. The CDR3 is made up of 14 amino acids. The germline CDR1 and CDR2 sequences are SGHRS and YFSETQ. The CDR3 protein is CASSSRSGGDTQYF. The CDR3 DNA reads as TGCGCCAGCAGCTCGAGGTCAGGGGGAGATACGCAGTATTTT.

This clonotype was seen a few times. The chain uses TRBV20-1 and TRBJ2-5; TRBD2 matches at 11 bases. Germline CDR1 is DFQATT and CDR2 is SNEGSKA (reference sequence). This CDR3 contains 16 residues. With 0 bases clipped from V and 2 bases from J, the junction kept 5 bases outside the gene matches. This CDR3 reads CSARELAGVRQETQYF. CDR3 DNA sequence: TGCAGTGCTAGAGAACTAGCGGGGGTTCGTCAAGAGACCCAGTACTTC.

The sample holds a few counts of this clonotype. Here the CDR3 DNA reads TGTGCCAGCAAAAAACCCGGGACAGGGGTCTACGAGCAGTACTTC. Its translation is CASKKPGTGVYEQYF. The V and J genes are TRBV7-2 and TRBJ2-7, with TRBD1 matching over 10 bases. CDR1 and CDR2 (germline): SGHTA, FQGNSA. This CDR3 region has 15 residues. V lost 7 bases, J lost 3 bases, and 9 bases stayed unmatched.

Remarks on this clonotype: The conserved phenylalanine or tryptophan is not found at the CDR3 terminus, so this likely reflects a read error. This chain links TRBV20-1 with TRBJ1-4; TRBD1 might be the D (5 bases). The CDR3 sequence is 13 residues long. The germline V gene encodes CDR1 DFQATT and CDR2 SNEGSKA (reference sequence). Trimming shortened V by 5 bases and J by 4 bases, and 11 bases separated the two germline ends. The chain's CDR3 is CSASGTGNEKLFS. The CDR3 DNA sequence: TGCAGTGCTTCCGGGACGGGTAATGAAAAACTGTTTTCT.

V gene TRBV19 combines with J gene TRBJ1-2; D ambiguous. Germline CDR1 LNHDA, CDR2 SQIVND (reference sequence). V was cut by 5 bases and J by 5 bases, with 6 bases left in between. This CDR3 has 11 residues. The CDR3 DNA follows: TGTGCCAGTAGTGGGGATTATGGCTACACCTTC. Translated: CASSGDYGYTF.

This chain joins TRBV28 and TRBJ1-4; weak D call: TRBD1 (5 bases). Between the trimmed V and J ends, which lost 8 bases and 0 bases, there was a span of 10 bases. The CDR3 has 14 residues. Germline loops: CDR1 MDHEN, CDR2 SYDVKM. In DNA, the CDR3 is TGTGCCAGCCGGGGACCTACAACTAATGAAAAACTGTTTTTT. Its translation: CASRGPTTNEKLFF. Supplemented by reference TRBV28 and TRBJ1-4, the full variable domain reads DVKVTQSSRYLVKRTGEKVFLECVQDMDHENMFWYRQDPGLGLRLIYFSYDVKMKEKGDIPEGYSVSREKKERFSLILESASTNQTSMYLCASRGPTTNEKLFFGSGTQLSVL.

This clonotype occurred many times. V gene TRBV2 combines with J gene TRBJ2-7; 13 bases line up with TRBD2. Germline V gene sequence: CDR1 SNHLY, CDR2 FYNNEI. The ends lost 4 bases at V and 5 bases at J; junction bases unmatched: 5. CDR3 length equals 15 residues. The CDR3 loop reads CASSGGLAGSHEQYF. The CDR3 region has the DNA TGTGCCAGCAGTGGGGGACTAGCGGGATCCCACGAGCAGTACTTC.

This clonotype was observed a single time. The chain has TRBV7-9 and TRBJ2-7; 8 bases line up with TRBD2. With V trimmed by 2 bases and J by 3 bases, 6 bases remained unmatched. The germline gives CDR1 SEHNR, CDR2 FQNEAQ (reference sequence). The CDR3 length is 15 residues. For the CDR3, the DNA is TGTGCCAGCAGCTTATCTGAGACTAGCGTCTACGAGCAGTACTTC. Translation: CASSLSETSVYEQYF.

Only a few counts were recorded for this clonotype. J is TRBJ2-7 and V is TRBV20-1; TRBD2 agrees at 8 bases. After removal of 6 bases from V and 2 bases from J, the junction contained 9 bases not matched to a gene. This CDR3 has 14 amino acids. Germline values: CDR1 DFQATT, CDR2 SNEGSKA (reference sequence). The CDR3 region is CSARSSGPPYEQYF. The DNA for the CDR3 is TGCAGTGCGAGATCTAGCGGGCCCCCCTACGAGCAGTACTTC.

This clonotype was seen only a few times. The V and J genes are TRBV3-1 and TRBJ2-7; 13 bases map to TRBD2. V lost 0 bases to trimming and J lost 3 bases; unmatched junction nucleotides: 5. CDR1 LGHDT and CDR2 YNNKEL come from the germline V gene (reference sequence). CDR3 length: 17 amino acids. The CDR3 nucleotides are TGTGCCAGCAGCCAAGAGGCGGGACTAGCGGGATTCTACGAGCAGTACTTC. It specifies CASSQEAGLAGFYEQYF.